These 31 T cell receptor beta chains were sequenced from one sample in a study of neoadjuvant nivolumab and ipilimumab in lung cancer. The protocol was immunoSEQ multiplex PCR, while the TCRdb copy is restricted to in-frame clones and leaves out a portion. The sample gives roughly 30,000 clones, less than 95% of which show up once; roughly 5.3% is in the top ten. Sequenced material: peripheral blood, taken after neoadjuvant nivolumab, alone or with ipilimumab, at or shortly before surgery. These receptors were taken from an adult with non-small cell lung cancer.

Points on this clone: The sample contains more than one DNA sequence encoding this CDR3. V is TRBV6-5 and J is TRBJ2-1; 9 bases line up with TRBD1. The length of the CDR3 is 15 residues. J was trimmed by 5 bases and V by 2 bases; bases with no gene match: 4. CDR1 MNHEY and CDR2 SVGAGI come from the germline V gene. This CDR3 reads CASSYGGQGHNEQFF. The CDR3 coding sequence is TGTGCCAGCAGTTACGGGGGACAGGGACACAATGAGCAGTTCTTC.

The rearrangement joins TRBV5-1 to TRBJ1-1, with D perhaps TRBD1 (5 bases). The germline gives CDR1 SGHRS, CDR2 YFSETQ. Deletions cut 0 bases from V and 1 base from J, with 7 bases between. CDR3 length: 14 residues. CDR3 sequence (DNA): TGCGCCAGCAGCTTGGTGACAGCGAACACTGAAGCTTTCTTT. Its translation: CASSLVTANTEAFF.

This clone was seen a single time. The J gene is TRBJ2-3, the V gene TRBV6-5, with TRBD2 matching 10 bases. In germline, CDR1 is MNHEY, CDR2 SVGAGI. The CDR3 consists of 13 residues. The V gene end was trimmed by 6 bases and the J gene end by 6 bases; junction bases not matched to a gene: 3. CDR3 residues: CASRAGGRDTQYF. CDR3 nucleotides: TGTGCCAGCAGAGCGGGGGGGAGGGATACGCAGTATTTT.

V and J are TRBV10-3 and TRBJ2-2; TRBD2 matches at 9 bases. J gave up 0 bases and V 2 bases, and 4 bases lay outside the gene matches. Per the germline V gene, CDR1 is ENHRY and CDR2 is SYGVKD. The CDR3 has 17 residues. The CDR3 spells CAISEGLAGTNTGELFF. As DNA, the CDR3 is TGTGCCATCAGTGAGGGTCTAGCGGGGACGAACACCGGGGAGCTGTTTTTT.

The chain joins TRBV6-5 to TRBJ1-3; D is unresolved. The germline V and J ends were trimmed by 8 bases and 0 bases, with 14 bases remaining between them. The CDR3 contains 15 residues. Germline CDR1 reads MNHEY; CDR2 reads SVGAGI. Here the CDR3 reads CASRVKGNSGNTIYF. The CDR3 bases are TGTGCCAGCCGCGTAAAGGGAAACTCTGGAAACACCATATATTTT.

CDR3: CSVEDAGMVSGELFF. The CDR3 region has the DNA TGCAGCGTTGAAGACGCGGGAATGGTGTCCGGGGAGCTGTTTTTT. The chain links TRBV29-1 to TRBJ2-2; possible D gene TRBD2, 6 bases. This CDR3 comprises 15 residues. Deletions cut 0 bases from V and 6 bases from J, with 14 bases between. Germline-derived CDR1 and CDR2 are SQVTM and ANQGSEA.

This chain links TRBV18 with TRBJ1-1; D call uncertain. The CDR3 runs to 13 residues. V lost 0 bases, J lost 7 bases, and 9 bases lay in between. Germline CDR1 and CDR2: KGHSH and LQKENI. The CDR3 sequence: CASSPPRSVEAFF. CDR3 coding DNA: TGTGCCAGCTCACCACCGAGGTCAGTTGAAGCTTTCTTT.

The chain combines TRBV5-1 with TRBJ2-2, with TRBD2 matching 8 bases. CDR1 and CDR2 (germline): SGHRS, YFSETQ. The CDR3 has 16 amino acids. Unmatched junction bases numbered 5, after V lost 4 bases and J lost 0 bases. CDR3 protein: CASSAKLAANTGELFF. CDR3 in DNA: TGCGCCAGCAGCGCCAAACTAGCGGCGAACACCGGGGAGCTGTTTTTT.

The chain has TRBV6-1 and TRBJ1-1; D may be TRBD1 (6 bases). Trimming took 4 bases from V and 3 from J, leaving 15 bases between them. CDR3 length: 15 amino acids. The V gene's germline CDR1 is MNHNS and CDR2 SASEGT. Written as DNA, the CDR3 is TGTGCCAGCAGTGTCCAGGGGAGAGGCCACACTGAAGCTTTCTTT. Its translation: CASSVQGRGHTEAFF.

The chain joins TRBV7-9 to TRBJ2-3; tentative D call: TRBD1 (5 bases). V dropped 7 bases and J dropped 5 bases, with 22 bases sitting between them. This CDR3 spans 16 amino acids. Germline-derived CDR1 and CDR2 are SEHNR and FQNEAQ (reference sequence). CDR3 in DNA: TGTGCCAGCATCCCATCCCGGTTGGGGCGAGTAGATACGCAGTATTTT. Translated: CASIPSRLGRVDTQYF.

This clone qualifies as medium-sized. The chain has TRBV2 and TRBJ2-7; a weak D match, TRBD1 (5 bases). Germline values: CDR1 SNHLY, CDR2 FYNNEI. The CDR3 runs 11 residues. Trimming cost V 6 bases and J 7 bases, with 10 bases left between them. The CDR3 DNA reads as TGTGCCAGCAGGAGAGACAGAGAGCAGTACTTC. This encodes CASRRDREQYF.

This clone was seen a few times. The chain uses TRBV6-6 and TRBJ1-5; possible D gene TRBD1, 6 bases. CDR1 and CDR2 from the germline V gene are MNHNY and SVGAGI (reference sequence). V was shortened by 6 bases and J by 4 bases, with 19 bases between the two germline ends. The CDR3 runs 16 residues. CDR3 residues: CASSPLGGQGNQPQHF. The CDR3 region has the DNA TGTGCCAGCAGCCCCCTCGGAGGTCAGGGGAATCAGCCCCAGCATTTT.

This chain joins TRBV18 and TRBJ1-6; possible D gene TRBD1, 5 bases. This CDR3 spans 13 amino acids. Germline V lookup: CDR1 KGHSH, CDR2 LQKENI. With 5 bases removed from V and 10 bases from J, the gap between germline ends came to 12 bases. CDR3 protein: CASSSTGNSPLHF. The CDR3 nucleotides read TGTGCCAGCTCAAGCACAGGAAACTCACCCCTCCACTTT.

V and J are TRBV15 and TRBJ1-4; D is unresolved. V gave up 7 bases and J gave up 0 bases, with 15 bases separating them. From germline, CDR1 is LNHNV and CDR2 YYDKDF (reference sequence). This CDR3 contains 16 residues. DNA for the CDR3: TGTGCCACCACCAGTGGGAGTGGAGCAACTAATGAAAAACTGTTTTTT. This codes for CATTSGSGATNEKLFF.

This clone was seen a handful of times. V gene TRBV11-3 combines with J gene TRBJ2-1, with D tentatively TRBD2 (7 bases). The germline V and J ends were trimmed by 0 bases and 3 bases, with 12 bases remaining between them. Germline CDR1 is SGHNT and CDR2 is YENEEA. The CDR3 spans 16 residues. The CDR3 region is CASSLDAGALYNEQFF. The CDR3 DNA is TGTGCCAGCAGCTTAGACGCGGGGGCCCTCTACAATGAGCAGTTCTTC.

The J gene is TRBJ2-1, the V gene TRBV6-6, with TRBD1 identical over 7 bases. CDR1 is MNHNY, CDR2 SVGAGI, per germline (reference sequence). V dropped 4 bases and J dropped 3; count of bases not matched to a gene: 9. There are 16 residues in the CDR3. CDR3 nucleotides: TGTGCCAGCAGTTTGACCGGGACAGCGAACTACAATGAGCAGTTCTTC. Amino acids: CASSLTGTANYNEQFF.

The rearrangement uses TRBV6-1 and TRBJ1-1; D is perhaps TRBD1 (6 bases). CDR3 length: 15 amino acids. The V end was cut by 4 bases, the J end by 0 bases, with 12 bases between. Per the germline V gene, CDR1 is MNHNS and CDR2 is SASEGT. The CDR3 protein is CASSGLGGMNTEAFF. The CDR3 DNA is TGTGCCAGCAGTGGGTTAGGGGGGATGAACACTGAAGCTTTCTTT.

The CDR3 loop reads CAISPRDRGTYEQYF. The CDR3 DNA is TGTGCCATCAGCCCCCGGGACAGGGGAACCTACGAGCAGTACTTC. This sequence joins TRBV10-3 and TRBJ2-7; 10 positions agree with TRBD1. Germline CDR1 reads ENHRY; CDR2 reads SYGVKD. Losses at the gene ends were 6 bases for V and 2 bases for J; bases not matched to a gene: 7. This CDR3 is built from 15 residues.

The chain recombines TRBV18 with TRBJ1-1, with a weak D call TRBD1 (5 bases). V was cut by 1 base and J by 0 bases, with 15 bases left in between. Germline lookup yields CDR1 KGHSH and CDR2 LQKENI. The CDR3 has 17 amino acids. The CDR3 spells CASSPQRQGRMNTEAFF. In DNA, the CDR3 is TGTGCCAGCTCACCACAAAGGCAGGGCCGGATGAACACTGAAGCTTTCTTT.

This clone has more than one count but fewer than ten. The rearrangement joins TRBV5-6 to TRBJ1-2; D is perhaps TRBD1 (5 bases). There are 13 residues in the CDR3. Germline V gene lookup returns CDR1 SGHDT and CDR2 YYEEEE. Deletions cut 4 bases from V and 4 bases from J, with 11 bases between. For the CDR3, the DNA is TGTGCCAGCAGCCAGGGACCGACCTATGGCTACACCTTC. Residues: CASSQGPTYGYTF.

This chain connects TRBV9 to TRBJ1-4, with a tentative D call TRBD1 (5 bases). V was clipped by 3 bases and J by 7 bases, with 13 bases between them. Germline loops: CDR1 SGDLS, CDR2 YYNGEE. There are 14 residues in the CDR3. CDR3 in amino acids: CASSARWGGEKLFF. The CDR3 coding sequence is TGTGCCAGCAGCGCCCGATGGGGGGGTGAAAAACTGTTTTTT.

The CDR3 here is CASSETGVETQYF. The CDR3 DNA reads as TGTGCCAGCAGCGAGACAGGGGTGGAGACCCAGTACTTC. The rearrangement joins TRBV14 to TRBJ2-5, with 8 bases that match TRBD1. Germline CDR1 and CDR2: SGHDN and FVKESK. The CDR3 totals 13 residues. Trimming cost V 5 bases and J 5 bases; bases outside gene matches: 4.

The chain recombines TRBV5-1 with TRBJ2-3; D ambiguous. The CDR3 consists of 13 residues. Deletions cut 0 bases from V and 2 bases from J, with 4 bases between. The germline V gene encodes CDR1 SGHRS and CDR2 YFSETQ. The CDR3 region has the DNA TGCGCCAGCAGCTTGGACAACACAGATACGCAGTATTTT. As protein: CASSLDNTDTQYF.

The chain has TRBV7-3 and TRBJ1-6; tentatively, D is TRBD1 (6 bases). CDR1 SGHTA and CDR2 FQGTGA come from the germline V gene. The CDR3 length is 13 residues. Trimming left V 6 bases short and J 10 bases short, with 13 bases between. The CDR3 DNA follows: TGTGCCAGCAGGGAGGGGGGCTCCTCACCCCTCCACTTT. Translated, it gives CASREGGSSPLHF.

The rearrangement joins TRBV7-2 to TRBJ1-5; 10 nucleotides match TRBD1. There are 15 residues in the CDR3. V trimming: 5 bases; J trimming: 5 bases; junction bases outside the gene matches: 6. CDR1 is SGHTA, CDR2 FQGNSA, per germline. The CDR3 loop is CASSTTTGGYQPQHF. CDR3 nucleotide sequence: TGTGCCAGCAGCACCACGACAGGGGGCTATCAGCCCCAGCATTTT.

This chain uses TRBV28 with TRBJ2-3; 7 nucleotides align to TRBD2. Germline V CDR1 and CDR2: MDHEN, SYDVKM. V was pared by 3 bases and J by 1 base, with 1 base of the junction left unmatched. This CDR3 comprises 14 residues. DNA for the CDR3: TGTGCCAGCAGTTTCCTAGCGGGCACAGATACGCAGTATTTT. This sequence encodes CASSFLAGTDTQYF.

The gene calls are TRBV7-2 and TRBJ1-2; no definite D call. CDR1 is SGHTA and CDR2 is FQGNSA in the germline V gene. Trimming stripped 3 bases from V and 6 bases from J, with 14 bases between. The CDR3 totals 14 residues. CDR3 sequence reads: CASSFSGRKDGYTF. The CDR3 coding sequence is TGTGCCAGCAGCTTTAGCGGGAGGAAGGATGGCTACACCTTC.

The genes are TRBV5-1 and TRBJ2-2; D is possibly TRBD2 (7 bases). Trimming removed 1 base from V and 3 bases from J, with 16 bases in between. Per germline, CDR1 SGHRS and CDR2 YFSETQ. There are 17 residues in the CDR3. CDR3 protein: CASSLRGGGEDTGELFF. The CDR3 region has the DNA TGCGCCAGCAGCTTGAGAGGGGGGGGCGAAGACACCGGGGAGCTGTTTTTT. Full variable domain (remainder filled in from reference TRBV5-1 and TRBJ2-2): KAGVTQTPRYLIKTRGQQVTLSCSPISGHRSVSWYQQTPGQGLQFLFEYFSETQRNKGNFPGRFSGRQFSNSRSEMNVSTLELGDSALYLCASSLRGGGEDTGELFFGEGSRLTVL.

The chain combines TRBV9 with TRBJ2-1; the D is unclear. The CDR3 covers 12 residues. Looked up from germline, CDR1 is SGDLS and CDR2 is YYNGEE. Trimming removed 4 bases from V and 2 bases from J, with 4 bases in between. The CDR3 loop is CASSLTYNEQFF. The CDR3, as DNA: TGTGCCAGCAGCTTGACCTACAATGAGCAGTTCTTC.

In nucleotides, the CDR3 is TGTGCCAGCAGTAGCCGGGACCAACTCGTATATAATTCACCCCTCCACTTT. It codes for CASSSRDQLVYNSPLHF. The rearrangement links TRBV2 to TRBJ1-6, with D tentatively TRBD1 (5 bases). Trimming shortened V by 5 bases and J by 4 bases, and 18 bases separated the two germline ends. In germline, CDR1 is SNHLY, CDR2 FYNNEI. CDR3 length: 17 amino acids.

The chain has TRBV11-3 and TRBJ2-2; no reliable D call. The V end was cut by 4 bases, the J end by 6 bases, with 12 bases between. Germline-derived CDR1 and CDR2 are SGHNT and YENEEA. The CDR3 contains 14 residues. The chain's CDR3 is CASSSLTRPGELFF. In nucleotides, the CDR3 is TGTGCCAGCAGCTCTCTGACAAGGCCCGGGGAGCTGTTTTTT.